This TCR beta chain comes out of a study of shared clonotypes between healthy human individuals. On the study more broadly: Contributing individuals were two females and a few males aged 18 to 49.

CD45RO-negative, CCR7-selected cells formed the naive CD8 fraction, which excluded terminally differentiated effector memory CD45RA+ cells. The study's findings and limits: Despite large depth, sorted-subset datasets appeared incompletely sequenced. Non-shared clonotypes showed lower generation probabilities than clonotypes common to all four donors. It was observed that roughly 5.4% of naive CD4 clonotypes were shared across several donors.

Points on this clone: Its specificity is unknown.

Clones were read by immunoSEQ multiplex PCR, and TCRdb kept only the in-frame ones, dropping some. The table lists hundreds of thousands of clones, approximately 96% of them singletons. The TCR comes from a woman aged 30 to 39 in good health. The material sequenced was naive CD8+ T cells sorted from blood.

This CDR3 reads CASSQDGRTNTEAFF. DNA of the CDR3: TGTGCCAGCAGCCAAGATGGGCGGACCAACACTGAAGCTTTCTTT. This chain joins TRBV14 and TRBJ1-1, with D uncertain. Trimming cost V 0 bases and J 2 bases, with 10 bases left between them. The CDR3 extends over 15 amino acids. CDR1 is SGHDN and CDR2 is FVKESK in the germline V gene.